This is a list of T cell receptor beta chains from one sample in a study of Graves' ophthalmopathy and Graves' hyperthyroidism. TCRdb called the multiplex PCR reads again in MiXCR, with one record for every CDR3 protein. The table has some 750,000 distinct CDR3 sequences, roughly 41% seen once; the top ten hold 44%. The sample comprised peripheral blood. These receptors were taken from an adult man with Graves' ophthalmopathy. CDR3s leave out the opening cysteine and the closing phenylalanine or tryptophan.

V: TRBV24-1; CDR3: ATSDSGTGDGYT
V: TRBV29-1; CDR3: SVEVKDREVPGANVLT
V: TRBV10-2; CDR3: ASSEVASGDEQY
V: TRBV9; CDR3: ASSVPGQGASTGELF
V: TRBV20-1; CDR3: SARDAGKYEQY
V: TRBV9; CDR3: ASSVAFSGGKDGYT
V: TRBV12-3/TRBV12-4; CDR3: ASSSRTGGRADEQY
V: TRBV6-5; CDR3: ASSLNSFPTEAF
V: TRBV3-1; CDR3: ASSHGAYEQY
V: TRBV2; CDR3: ASATGSDTEAF
V: TRBV6-6; CDR3: ASSFQRWHNSPLH
V: TRBV29-1; CDR3: SAAGQDGYT
V: TRBV29-1; CDR3: SVEQATYEQY
V: TRBV2; CDR3: ASGQGGSGTQY
V: TRBV19; CDR3: ASSIEVRGITGELF
V: TRBV2; CDR3: ASTVSLSGNTIY
V: TRBV24-1; CDR3: ASSENPLGSNQPQH
V: TRBV29-1; CDR3: SVAGQGAFEQY
V: TRBV7-2; CDR3: ASMGQGLGEQY
V: TRBV25-1; CDR3: ASSLQTQETQY
V: TRBV6-5; CDR3: ATYGLLNYGYT
V: TRBV7-2; CDR3: ASSPRRAGNQPQH
V: TRBV24-1; CDR3: ATGRIRTDTEAF
V: TRBV2; CDR3: ASSQEGTGGLFEQY
V: TRBV20-1; CDR3: SARFGGNTEAF
V: TRBV24-1; CDR3: ATSVQTGDETQH
V: TRBV7-2; CDR3: ASRPTGEVPGELF
V: TRBV7-2; CDR3: ASAGGGTYEQY
V: TRBV12-3/TRBV12-4; CDR3: ASSTGNGYT
V: TRBV19; CDR3: ASSRDSRLGYT
V: TRBV10-3; CDR3: AISESGGETEAF
V: TRBV20-1; CDR3: SASIEGGDTEAF
V: TRBV25-1; CDR3: ASSEGGNQETQY
V: TRBV2; CDR3: ATRLTGVGFEQY
V: TRBV25-1; CDR3: ASTPGTGWGSPLH
V: TRBV19; CDR3: ASSIIRGKPDEKLF
V: TRBV7-9; CDR3: ASSSLGLTNTGELF
V: TRBV28; CDR3: ASSTSYTEAF
V: TRBV5-5; CDR3: ASSLVSQGLLNTEAF
V: TRBV4-1; CDR3: ASSQVTRQSSYEQY
V: TRBV11-2; CDR3: ASSPRDSGPSGANVLT
V: TRBV10-3; CDR3: AISEPLTGSGANVLT
V: TRBV24-1; CDR3: ATSDPGTGIYQPQH
V: TRBV2; CDR3: ASSYGDRGPAF
V: TRBV13; CDR3: ASSLSGTGGHEQY